Listed here is a single T cell receptor beta chain. Its target is unknown. The CDR3 length is 14 residues. The junction had 7 bases not matched to a gene; V was cut back by 4 bases and J by 5 bases. Germline CDR1 reads SGHTA; CDR2 reads FQGNSA. The data originate from a study of cytomegalovirus exposure and HLA in healthy donors. Primers included in the PCR were 60 Vbeta and 13 Jbeta primers. The assay was immunoSEQ multiplex PCR, and TCRdb's table has in-frame clones only and misses some. The sample includes more than 140,000 clones, around 79% of them seen just once. Findings and caveats of the study: Productive status was seen about 90% or about 30% of the time for most TCR beta V segments in an earlier analysis. Among TCR beta chains of equal frequency, HLA-associated ones were more clonally expanded in a later analysis. A missense DCLRE1C variant was associated with V- and J-gene trimming of TCR beta chains in a later analysis, and an independent cohort replicated the association. Within a later analysis, the majority of CMV-associated TCR beta chains appeared HLA-restricted.

The sequence derives from a male donor in good health and CMV-seronegative. The chain is built from TRBV7-2 and TRBJ1-2; 7 bases align to TRBD1. Sequencing was done on a sample of PBMCs. The DNA of the CDR3 is TGTGCCAGCAGCTCCGAGACAGGGTCATATGGCTACACCTTC. It specifies CASSSETGSYGYTF.